This T cell receptor (beta chain) is from a study of CD8 T cells in Susac syndrome. Study results and limitations: As the study acknowledged, the number of individuals in its TCR sequencing and HLA analysis was relatively small.

Relapsing-remitting disease, either stable or active, was present in the treatment-naive patients who were the multiple sclerosis controls. Negative isolation yielded the CD8+ and CD4+ T cells, while FACS enriched the TEMRA cells. With respect to this clonotype: What it recognizes is unknown.

CDR3 length equals 15 residues. With V trimmed by 3 bases and J by 8 bases, 10 bases remained unmatched. Per germline, CDR1 SGHNT and CDR2 YYREEE (reference sequence). Reverse transcription of roughly 0.45 to 1 ug RNA used random hexamers. An immunoSEQ multiplex PCR amplified TCR beta CDR3 over 54 Vbeta and 13 Jbeta. TCRdb re-derived calls from the immunoSEQ multiplex PCR reads in MiXCR, one entry per CDR3 protein. Of approximately 270,000 distinct CDR3 sequences listed, just over 90% are singletons. Material for sequencing was CD4+ T cells from PBMCs. This TCR came from a human donor with multiple sclerosis. This chain joins TRBV5-4 and TRBJ2-1, with 8 positions matching TRBD2. CDR3 sequence reads: CASSSPGRAKDEQFF. CDR3 bases: TGTGCCAGCAGCTCTCCCGGGAGGGCAAAGGATGAGCAGTTCTTC.